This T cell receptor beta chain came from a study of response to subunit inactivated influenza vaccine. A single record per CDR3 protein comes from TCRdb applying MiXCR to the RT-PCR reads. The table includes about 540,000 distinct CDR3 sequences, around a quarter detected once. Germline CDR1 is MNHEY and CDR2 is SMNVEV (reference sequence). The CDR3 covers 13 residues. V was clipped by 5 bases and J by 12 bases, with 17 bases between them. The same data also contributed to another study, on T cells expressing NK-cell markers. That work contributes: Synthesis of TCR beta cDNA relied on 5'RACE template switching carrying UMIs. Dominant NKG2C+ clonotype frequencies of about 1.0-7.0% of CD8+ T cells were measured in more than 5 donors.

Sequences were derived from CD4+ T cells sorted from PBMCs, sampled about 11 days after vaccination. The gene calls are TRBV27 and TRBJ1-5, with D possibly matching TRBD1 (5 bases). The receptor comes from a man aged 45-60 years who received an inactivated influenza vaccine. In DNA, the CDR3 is TGTGCCAGCAGTCTAAATAGGGCCCAGGGCCAGCATTTT. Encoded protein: CASSLNRAQGQHF.